The next 24 T cell receptor beta chains were all read from a single sample in a study of T cell responses to AZD1222 COVID-19 vaccine. Sequenced by immunoSEQ multiplex PCR; TCRdb stores in-frame clones only, minus some. The sample consists of about 88,000 clones, 90% of them appearing once. The source material was peripheral blood, sampled 28 days after the second AZD1222 dose. The receptors stem from an adult who received the AZD1222 COVID-19 vaccine.

The chain has TRBV6-2 or TRBV6-3 and TRBJ2-1; D is uncertain. The germline CDR1 and CDR2 sequences are MNHEY and SVGEGT. Deletions cut 0 bases from V and 4 bases from J, with 13 bases between. This CDR3 contains 16 residues. The CDR3 coding sequence is TGTGCCAGCAGTTACTCGAAGGCAGGTGGATACAATGAGCAGTTCTTC. Translated: CASSYSKAGGYNEQFF.

This clone turned up a few times. The chain has TRBV5-1 and TRBJ1-2, with TRBD1 matching over 7 bases. The CDR3 is 14 residues long. Germline CDR1 SGHRS, CDR2 YFSETQ. V lost 0 bases to trimming and J lost 8 bases; unmatched junction nucleotides: 7. CDR3 in amino acids: CASSLVGGGNGYTF. The CDR3 DNA follows: TGCGCCAGCAGCTTGGTCGGAGGGGGCAACGGCTACACCTTC.

DNA for the CDR3: TGTGCCAGCAGTATTGAGACGTACAATGAGCAGTTCTTC. This sequence encodes CASSIETYNEQFF. This chain links TRBV2 with TRBJ2-1; D is unresolved. Germline V gene sequence: CDR1 SNHLY, CDR2 FYNNEI. The CDR3 consists of 13 residues. Trimming cost V 5 bases and J 4 bases, with 9 bases left between them.

J is TRBJ2-7 and V is TRBV19; maybe TRBD2 (6 bases). The CDR3 extends over 14 amino acids. Trimming took 1 base from V and 6 from J, leaving 13 bases between them. The germline gives CDR1 LNHDA, CDR2 SQIVND (reference sequence). The DNA of the CDR3 is TGTGCCAGTAGTATAGTCGCGGGAATTGGCGAGCAGTACTTC. It yields the protein CASSIVAGIGEQYF.

The V gene is TRBV5-1, the J gene TRBJ1-1, with D uncertain. The CDR3 runs 14 residues. Trimming removed 1 base from V and 2 bases from J, with 9 bases in between. Germline CDR1 and CDR2: SGHRS and YFSETQ. The CDR3 DNA follows: TGCGCCAGCAGCTTGACCGGACCTAACACTGAAGCTTTCTTT. Residues: CASSLTGPNTEAFF.

Details on this clone: At the DNA level, this CDR3 is encoded by other sequences in the same sample as well. This chain uses TRBV2 with TRBJ2-2; D gene ambiguous. V dropped 1 base and J dropped 4 bases, with 4 bases sitting between them. CDR1 and CDR2 from the germline V gene are SNHLY and FYNNEI. CDR3 length equals 13 residues. The CDR3 spells CASSEGFTGELFF. The CDR3 nucleotides read TGTGCCAGCAGTGAAGGATTCACCGGGGAGCTGTTTTTT.

This chain uses TRBV5-6 with TRBJ1-5; 8 bases agree with TRBD1. Germline V CDR1 and CDR2: SGHDT, YYEEEE. After removal of 4 bases from V and 7 bases from J, the junction contained 13 bases not matched to a gene. The CDR3 runs to 16 residues. CDR3 sequence (DNA): TGTGCCAGCAGCGGACCCGGAGAGACAGGGGACCAGCCCCAGCATTTT. Its protein is CASSGPGETGDQPQHF.

This chain joins TRBV20-1 and TRBJ1-1; TRBD1 agrees at 7 bases. Germline CDR1 DFQATT, CDR2 SNEGSKA (reference sequence). V trimming: 3 bases; J trimming: 4 bases; junction bases outside the gene matches: 5. The CDR3 has 13 amino acids. The CDR3 DNA reads as TGCAGTGCTAGTGAGTCAGGGGGCACTGAAGCTTTCTTT. Translated, it gives CSASESGGTEAFF.

This chain joins TRBV13 and TRBJ2-7, with TRBD1 matching over 8 bases. J lost 1 base, V lost 5 bases, and 7 bases had no gene match. The CDR3 is 15 residues long. Germline-derived CDR1 and CDR2 are PRHDT and FYEKMQ (reference sequence). As DNA, the CDR3 is TGTGCCAGCAGCAGGACAGGGTACACTTCCTACGAGCAGTACTTC. Its protein product is CASSRTGYTSYEQYF.

This clone was recorded once. The chain has TRBV19 and TRBJ1-2, with 9 bases identical to TRBD1. The trim removed 2 bases at V and 2 bases at J, leaving 3 bases unmatched. In germline, CDR1 is LNHDA, CDR2 SQIVND (reference sequence). The CDR3 has 15 amino acids. CDR3 nucleotides: TGTGCCAGTAGTATATCGGGACAGGGAAACTATGGCTACACCTTC. Protein sequence: CASSISGQGNYGYTF. Full variable domain (missing parts from reference TRBV19 and TRBJ1-2): DGGITQSPKYLFRKEGQNVTLSCEQNLNHDAMYWYRQDPGQGLRLIYYSQIVNDFQKGDIAEGYSVSREKKESFPLTVTSAQKNPTAFYLCASSISGQGNYGYTFGSGTRLTVV.

The gene calls are TRBV6-5 and TRBJ1-3, with D uncertain. The CDR3 has 15 amino acids. Trimming removed 5 bases from V and 0 bases from J, with 11 bases in between. Germline V CDR1 and CDR2: MNHEY, SVGAGI. CDR3 nucleotide sequence: TGTGCCAGCAGTCCCCGTCCGAACTCTGGAAACACCATATATTTT. This sequence encodes CASSPRPNSGNTIYF.

The chain recombines TRBV28 with TRBJ1-4; D not certain. Germline CDR1 is MDHEN and CDR2 is SYDVKM. This CDR3 contains 16 residues. Trimming stripped 0 bases from V and 0 bases from J, with 8 bases between. The CDR3 DNA sequence: TGTGCCAGCAGTTTATGGGGGTCTTCAACTAATGAAAAACTGTTTTTT. Protein product: CASSLWGSSTNEKLFF.

The chain couples TRBV29-1 to TRBJ2-7, with 7 nucleotides matching TRBD2. Trimming at V came to 0 bases and at J to 0 bases, leaving 5 bases not matched to a gene. This CDR3 contains 15 residues. CDR1 is SQVTM and CDR2 is ANQGSEA in the germline V gene. The CDR3 DNA is TGCAGCGTTGAAGAGACGGGGGGTAGCTCCTACGAGCAGTACTTC. Protein sequence: CSVEETGGSSYEQYF.

The chain uses TRBV27 and TRBJ2-3; 8 bases map to TRBD2. The CDR3 covers 17 residues. Germline V CDR1 and CDR2: MNHEY, SMNVEV (reference sequence). Trimming took 5 bases from V and 2 from J; bases not matched to a gene: 12. The CDR3: CASSQYLARGVTDTQYF. The CDR3, as DNA: TGTGCCAGCAGTCAATACCTCGCGCGGGGGGTCACAGATACGCAGTATTTT.

DNA of the CDR3: TGTGCTAGTGGTTACATTGGAGCATTTGAGCAGTTCTTC. It codes for CASGYIGAFEQFF. This sequence joins TRBV12-5 and TRBJ2-1; D is unresolved. Germline lookup yields CDR1 LGHNT and CDR2 FRNRAP. The CDR3 consists of 13 residues. V lost 4 bases, J lost 9 bases, and 13 bases lay in between.

CDR3 protein: CASSKGGGPLGRSYEQYF. For the CDR3, the DNA is TGTGCCAGCAGCAAAGGTGGGGGGCCTTTGGGCCGCTCCTACGAGCAGTACTTC. The rearrangement uses TRBV21-1 and TRBJ2-7. TRBV21-1 corresponds to a pseudogene. This CDR3 has 18 amino acids.

The chain uses TRBV4-1 and TRBJ1-5, with TRBD1 matching over 8 bases. Trimming removed 5 bases from V and 5 bases from J; junction bases left unmatched: 8. The CDR3 is 15 residues long. Germline values: CDR1 MGHRA, CDR2 YSYEKL. The CDR3 nucleotides read TGCGCCAGCAGCTTGGGACAGGAGGGTCATCAGCCCCAGCATTTT. Its protein product is CASSLGQEGHQPQHF.

V usage is TRBV3-1 (or the pseudogene TRBV3-2) and J usage is TRBJ1-1; D is unclear. The CDR3 consists of 15 residues. With 0 bases removed from V and 5 bases from J, the gap between germline ends came to 13 bases. Per the germline V gene, CDR1 is LGHDT and CDR2 is YNNKEL (reference sequence). The CDR3 sequence is CASSQDRAGVTEAFF. CDR3 sequence (DNA): TGTGCCAGCAGCCAAGATCGGGCAGGTGTGACTGAAGCTTTCTTT.

The chain couples TRBV2 to TRBJ1-2; D gene unclear. V lost 5 bases and J 4 bases, leaving 11 bases between the germline ends. This CDR3 has 13 amino acids. Germline lookup yields CDR1 SNHLY and CDR2 FYNNEI. The CDR3 region has the DNA TGTGCCAGCAGTAGCGGAGCTTTCTATGGCTACACCTTC. Its translation is CASSSGAFYGYTF.

This chain joins TRBV9 and TRBJ1-3; D unresolved. The germline gives CDR1 SGDLS, CDR2 YYNGEE. V was shortened by 3 bases and J by 2 bases, with 15 bases between the two germline ends. The CDR3 extends over 16 amino acids. CDR3 sequence: CASSATPGWTGNTIYF. CDR3 sequence (DNA): TGTGCCAGCAGCGCCACCCCGGGGTGGACTGGAAACACCATATATTTT.

The rearrangement uses TRBV5-1 and TRBJ2-7, with D hard to call. The CDR3 is made up of 15 amino acids. CDR1 SGHRS and CDR2 YFSETQ come from the germline V gene. V shed 0 bases and J shed 1 base, with 11 bases lying between them. The CDR3 DNA follows: TGCGCCAGCAGCTTGGGATCTGGATTTTCCTACGAGCAGTACTTC. Protein product: CASSLGSGFSYEQYF.

The J gene is TRBJ2-2, the V gene TRBV9; D is ambiguous. Germline V gene sequence: CDR1 SGDLS, CDR2 YYNGEE. The CDR3 consists of 13 residues. V was pared by 3 bases and J by 7 bases, with 10 bases between. The CDR3 nucleotides read TGTGCCAGCAGCGAGTCTAGTGTCGGGGAGCTGTTTTTT. Encoded protein: CASSESSVGELFF.

The chain uses TRBV11-2 and TRBJ1-3, with D possibly being TRBD1 (6 bases). This CDR3 is built from 17 residues. Trimming cost V 2 bases and J 4 bases, with 18 bases left between them. CDR1 is SGHAT and CDR2 is FQNNGV in the germline V gene. The CDR3 sequence: CASSLTLGVGTGNTIYF. In DNA form, the CDR3 reads TGTGCCAGCAGCTTAACCCTCGGTGTGGGGACAGGAAACACCATATATTTT. The whole variable domain, filled in from reference TRBV11-2 and TRBJ1-3, reads EAGVAQSPRYKIIEKRQSVAFWCNPISGHATLYWYQQILGQGPKLLIQFQNNGVVDDSQLPKDRFSAERLKGVDSTLKIQPAKLEDSAVYLCASSLTLGVGTGNTIYFGEGSWLTVV.

V and J are TRBV7-8 and TRBJ1-2, with D perhaps TRBD1 (6 bases). Trimming stripped 4 bases from V and 7 bases from J, with 16 bases between. The CDR3 spans 14 residues. CDR1 SGHVS and CDR2 FQNEAQ come from the germline V gene. CDR3 region: CASSSETGHGGYTF. The CDR3, as DNA: TGTGCCAGCAGCTCCGAGACAGGACACGGTGGCTACACCTTC.